Below, 6 T cell receptor beta chains from the same sample are listed, as sequenced in a study of early T cells in non-severe SARS-CoV-2 infection. TCRdb analysed the 5' RACE reads with MiXCR anew, one entry per CDR3 protein. The sample includes some 49,000 distinct CDR3 sequences, about 4.6% of them seen just once. Specimen: whole blood. The receptors were sampled from an adult who was a healthcare worker with PCR-confirmed SARS-CoV-2 infection or an uninfected control (not recorded which).

This clonotype was counted ten times or more. The CDR3 sequence: CASSTTSGTAYEQYF. In DNA, the CDR3 is TGTGCCAGCAGCACCACTAGCGGGACGGCCTACGAGCAGTACTTC. The V call is TRBV7-9, the J call TRBJ2-7; 10 bases are shared with TRBD2. Germline V lookup: CDR1 SEHNR, CDR2 FQNEAQ (reference sequence). CDR3 length equals 15 residues. V was clipped by 5 bases and J by 2 bases; unmatched bases: 6. Variable domain in full (rest from reference TRBV7-9 and TRBJ2-7): DTGVSQNPRHKITKRGQNVTFRCDPISEHNRLYWYRQTLGQGPEFLTYFQNEAQLEKSRLLSDRFSAERPKGSFSTLEIQRTEQGDSAMYLCASSTTSGTAYEQYFGPGTRLTVT.

This clonotype was seen repeatedly, ten times or more. V and J are TRBV9 and TRBJ2-7, with TRBD1 identical over 9 bases. Looked up from germline, CDR1 is SGDLS and CDR2 is YYNGEE. Trimming cost V 2 bases and J 2 bases; bases outside gene matches: 2. The CDR3 runs to 14 residues. The CDR3 here is CASSVGQGPYEQYF. The CDR3 DNA sequence: TGTGCCAGCAGCGTGGGACAGGGTCCCTACGAGCAGTACTTC.

In its sample, this clonotype was seen a few times. This chain connects TRBV9 to TRBJ1-1; D might be TRBD1 (5 bases). V lost 0 bases and J 4 bases, leaving 13 bases between the germline ends. The length of the CDR3 is 15 residues. CDR1 SGDLS and CDR2 YYNGEE come from the germline V gene. CDR3 amino acids: CASSVVPGSITEAFF. The CDR3 region has the DNA TGTGCCAGCAGCGTAGTCCCAGGGTCTATCACTGAAGCTTTCTTT.

This clonotype was seen ten or more times. The J gene is TRBJ1-4, the V gene TRBV5-5, with D hard to call. Germline V gives CDR1 SGHKS, CDR2 YYEKEE (reference sequence). The CDR3 has 15 residues. V was clipped by 4 bases and J by 2 bases, with 12 bases between them. The CDR3 bases are TGTGCCAGCAGCCCACCGACGGGGACTAATGAAAAACTGTTTTTT. Translated: CASSPPTGTNEKLFF.

This clonotype showed up just a few times. The rearrangement joins TRBV7-2 to TRBJ2-5; tentatively, D is TRBD2 (6 bases). The V end was cut by 5 bases, the J end by 9 bases, with 19 bases between. This CDR3 spans 14 amino acids. Germline V gene data show CDR1 as SGHTA and CDR2 as FQGNSA. CDR3 sequence: CASSPREEREAQYF. CDR3 bases: TGTGCCAGCAGCCCTCGCGAGGAGAGGGAGGCCCAGTACTTC.

This clonotype was seen a few times. The chain joins TRBV29-1 to TRBJ1-1; D may be TRBD1 (5 bases). Trimming took off 6 bases at V and 4 bases at J, with 12 bases between the two ends. Looked up from germline, CDR1 is SQVTM and CDR2 is ANQGSEA. The CDR3 contains 12 residues. The CDR3 loop is CSVQAGRTEAFF. The CDR3 nucleotides are TGCAGCGTCCAGGCAGGGCGCACTGAAGCTTTCTTT.